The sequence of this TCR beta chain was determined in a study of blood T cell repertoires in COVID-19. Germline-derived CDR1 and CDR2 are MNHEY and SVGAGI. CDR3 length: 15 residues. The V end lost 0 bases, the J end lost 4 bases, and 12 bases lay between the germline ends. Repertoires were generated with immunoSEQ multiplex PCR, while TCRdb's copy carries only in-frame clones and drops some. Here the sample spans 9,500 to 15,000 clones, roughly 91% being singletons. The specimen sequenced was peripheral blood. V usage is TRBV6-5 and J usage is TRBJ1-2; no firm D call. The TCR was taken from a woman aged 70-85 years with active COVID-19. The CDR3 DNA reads TGTGCCAGCAGTTACTCTGGCAGGAACCCCTATGGCTACACCTTC. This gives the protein CASSYSGRNPYGYTF.